A single sample gave rise to the 5 T cell receptor beta chains below, sequenced in a study of molecular identifiers for immune sequencing clone quantification. TCRdb fed the PCR reads into MiXCR, producing one record per CDR3 protein. The table has some 41,000 distinct CDR3 sequences, approximately 24% seen once. The sequencing input was naive CD8+ T cells from blood, with Jurkat cell RNA spiked in. Subset given: FACS-sorted CD8+CD4-CCR7+CD45RA+ naive T cells. These receptors all come from a human donor in good health. Some libraries in this study had Jurkat cell RNA spiked in.

Concerning this clonotype itself: A much more abundant neighbour one base away suggests this may be a read error. Given the absence of the conserved phenylalanine or tryptophan at the CDR3 end, a read error is likely. This chain joins TRBV2 and TRBJ1-1; weak D call: TRBD1 (6 bases). CDR1 is SNHLY, CDR2 FYNNEI, per germline. The CDR3 has 11 residues. The V gene lost 6 bases and the J gene lost 6 bases, with 8 bases spanning the gap. The DNA of the CDR3 is TGTGCCAGCAGCGACAGGCCTGAAGCTTTCTCT. Translating gives CASSDRPEAFS.

In nucleotides, the CDR3 is TGTGCCAGCAGCTGGACTTTCAAAGAGACCCAGTACTTC. It translates to CASSWTFKETQYF. The rearrangement uses TRBV7-6 and TRBJ2-5; D might be TRBD2 (5 bases). This CDR3 region has 13 residues. The germline CDR1 and CDR2 sequences are SGHVS and FNYEAQ. V was shortened by 4 bases and J by 3 bases, with 9 bases between the two germline ends.

Regarding this clonotype: The germline gene is not matched at one end of the junction; a read error may be the cause. The CDR3 bases are TGTGCCAGCAGTTTGCACCCGCGATTGAACGCGACCCCGTACTTC. Translating it yields CASSLHPRLNATPYF. This chain uses TRBV27 with TRBJ2-5; unclear D gene. The CDR3 is 15 residues long. Germline V gene data show CDR1 as MNHEY and CDR2 as SMNVEV (reference sequence).

About this clonotype: A much larger clone lies one base from this, so it may be a read error. The rearrangement joins TRBV6-2 or TRBV6-3 to TRBJ2-2; 8 bases fit TRBD2. The CDR3 runs 16 residues. Germline CDR1 reads MNHEY; CDR2 reads SVGEGT. This CDR3 is CASRPSAGENTGERFF. DNA of the CDR3: TGTGCCAGCAGACCCTCAGCGGGAGAGAACACCGGGGAGCGGTTTTTT.

This clonotype was observed a few times. The chain is built from TRBV25-1 and TRBJ1-6; D is possibly TRBD1 (5 bases). Trimming removed 6 bases from V and 7 bases from J, with 22 bases in between. CDR1 and CDR2 from the germline V gene are MGHDK and SYGVNS. This CDR3 has 17 residues. CDR3 sequence: CASRGTGEGVVNSPLHF. The CDR3 DNA reads as TGTGCCAGCAGGGGGACCGGGGAGGGAGTGGTGAATTCACCCCTCCACTTT.